A selection of T cell receptor beta chains follows, all from one sample in a study of cytomegalovirus exposure and HLA in healthy donors. The protocol was immunoSEQ multiplex PCR, while the TCRdb copy is restricted to in-frame clones and leaves out a portion. The table shows about 170,000 clones, with roughly four fifths occurring only once. Sequencing was performed on PBMCs. Receptors were obtained from a woman in her twenties or thirties in good health and CMV-seropositive. Both conserved end residues are part of each CDR3. Each record gives: V gene, D gene, J gene, clone size, CDR3 protein, CDR3 DNA. D genes are given only for firm matches. Some rows mark clone size as missing; the rest say once, few, many or name a class of expanded clone.

V: TRBV5-4; D: NA; J: TRBJ1-4; size: NA; CDR3: CASSLGTPATNEKLFF; DNA: TGTGCCAGCAGCTTGGGTACACCCGCAACTAATGAAAAACTGTTTTTT
V: TRBV7-8; D: TRBD2; J: TRBJ2-3; size: NA; CDR3: CASSILAILAGGNIDTQYF; DNA: TGTGCCAGCAGCATCCTAGCGATTCTAGCGGGAGGGAATATAGATACGCAGTATTTT
V: TRBV25-1; D: TRBD2; J: TRBJ2-3; size: few; CDR3: CASSDVWTSGFQDTQYF; DNA: TGTGCCAGCAGTGACGTCTGGACTAGCGGGTTTCAAGATACGCAGTATTTT
V: TRBV11-2; D: NA; J: TRBJ2-6; size: NA; CDR3: CASSIFFGASGANVLTF; DNA: TGTGCCAGCAGCATCTTCTTTGGGGCCTCTGGGGCCAACGTCCTGACTTTC
V: TRBV10-2; D: NA; J: TRBJ1-1; size: NA; CDR3: CASSGGDSEAFF; DNA: TGCGCCAGCAGTGGCGGTGATTCTGAAGCTTTCTTT
V: TRBV2; D: TRBD2; J: TRBJ2-1; size: NA; CDR3: CASSGGSSNEQFF; DNA: TGTGCCAGCAGTGGCGGGAGTAGCAATGAGCAGTTCTTC
V: TRBV5-1; D: TRBD2; J: TRBJ2-1; size: once; CDR3: CASSSGGTRPYNEQFF; DNA: TGCGCCAGCAGCAGTGGGGGGACTAGACCTTACAATGAGCAGTTCTTC
V: TRBV18; D: TRBD1; J: TRBJ2-5; size: NA; CDR3: CASSPNRGQETQYF; DNA: TGTGCCAGCTCTCCGAACAGGGGCCAAGAGACCCAGTACTTC
V: TRBV2; D: TRBD2; J: TRBJ2-1; size: NA; CDR3: CASGGTRTNEQFF; DNA: TGTGCCAGCGGGGGGACTAGGACCAATGAGCAGTTCTTC
V: TRBV10-3; D: TRBD1; J: TRBJ1-4; size: few; CDR3: CAISTGATNEKLFF; DNA: TGTGCCATCTCGACAGGGGCAACTAATGAAAAACTGTTTTTT
V: TRBV29-1; D: TRBD1; J: TRBJ1-1; size: once; CDR3: CSASKTLTGGSEAFF; DNA: TGCAGCGCCTCCAAAACCCTGACAGGGGGTTCTGAAGCTTTCTTT
V: TRBV5-6; D: NA; J: TRBJ2-5; size: NA; CDR3: CASSLAGQGKETQYF; DNA: TGTGCCAGCAGCTTGGCCGGTCAGGGGAAGGAGACCCAGTACTTC
V: TRBV13; D: TRBD1; J: TRBJ1-4; size: once; CDR3: CASSRDRGEKLFF; DNA: TGTGCCAGCAGCCGGGACAGGGGCGAAAAACTGTTTTTT
V: TRBV30; D: TRBD1; J: TRBJ1-2; size: NA; CDR3: CAWSRDRISDNGYTF; DNA: TGTGCCTGGAGCCGGGACAGGATTTCTGACAATGGCTACACCTTC
V: TRBV19; D: NA; J: TRBJ1-2; size: NA; CDR3: CASSARGTNYGYTF; DNA: TGTGCCAGTAGTGCGAGAGGGACTAACTATGGCTACACCTTC
V: TRBV28; D: TRBD1; J: TRBJ1-5; size: once; CDR3: CASSETGNQPQHF; DNA: TGTGCCAGCAGTGAGACAGGGAATCAGCCCCAGCATTTT
V: TRBV5-1; D: TRBD1; J: TRBJ1-5; size: once; CDR3: CASSPRTGAPLYQPQHF; DNA: TGCGCCAGCAGCCCACGGACAGGGGCCCCCTTATATCAGCCCCAGCATTTT
V: TRBV19; D: NA; J: TRBJ1-5; size: NA; CDR3: CASSRGGASNQPQHF; DNA: TGTGCCAGTAGTAGGGGGGGCGCGAGCAATCAGCCCCAGCATTTT
V: TRBV9; D: NA; J: TRBJ2-2; size: NA; CDR3: CASSVASGNTGELFF; DNA: TGTGCCAGCAGCGTAGCGAGCGGGAACACCGGGGAGCTGTTTTTT
V: TRBV18; D: NA; J: TRBJ1-2; size: NA; CDR3: CASSPEGNYGYTF; DNA: TGTGCCAGCTCACCGGAGGGTAACTATGGCTACACCTTC
V: TRBV25-1; D: TRBD1; J: TRBJ1-1; size: NA; CDR3: CASSYRDRVSEAFF; DNA: TGTGCCAGCAGCTATCGGGACAGGGTATCTGAAGCTTTCTTT
V: TRBV19; D: NA; J: TRBJ1-4; size: NA; CDR3: CASSIVAGAATNEKLFF; DNA: TGTGCCAGTAGTATAGTGGCAGGGGCTGCAACTAATGAAAAACTGTTTTTT
V: TRBV7-2; D: NA; J: TRBJ2-1; size: NA; CDR3: CASRQVGVSSYNEQFF; DNA: TGTGCCAGCAGGCAAGTCGGGGTGTCTAGTTACAATGAGCAGTTCTTC
V: TRBV27; D: NA; J: TRBJ1-1; size: NA; CDR3: CASSLLGVTEAFF; DNA: TGTGCCAGCAGTCTGTTAGGGGTCACTGAAGCTTTCTTT
V: TRBV7-2; D: TRBD2; J: TRBJ2-3; size: NA; CDR3: CASSSWGGRGVDTQYF; DNA: TGTGCCAGCAGCTCCTGGGGAGGGAGGGGCGTTGATACGCAGTATTTT
V: TRBV5-5; D: TRBD1; J: TRBJ1-2; size: NA; CDR3: CASRKERTGFSNGYTF; DNA: TGTGCCAGCAGAAAAGAACGGACAGGATTCTCTAATGGCTACACCTTC
V: TRBV27; D: NA; J: TRBJ2-3; size: NA; CDR3: CASSFYDAQGTQYF; DNA: TGTGCCAGCAGTTTTTACGACGCGCAGGGGACGCAGTATTTT
V: TRBV5-1; D: TRBD1; J: TRBJ1-1; size: NA; CDR3: CASSPRTGGMNTEAFF; DNA: TGCGCCAGCAGCCCACGGACAGGGGGGATGAACACTGAAGCTTTCTTT
V: TRBV28; D: TRBD1; J: TRBJ2-6; size: NA; CDR3: CASSPGTGVWGANVLTF; DNA: TGTGCCAGCAGTCCCGGGACAGGGGTTTGGGGGGCCAACGTCCTGACTTTC
V: TRBV7-2; D: NA; J: TRBJ1-1; size: NA; CDR3: CASIRTFGWDTEAFF; DNA: TGTGCCAGCATTCGGACTTTTGGTTGGGACACTGAAGCTTTCTTT
V: TRBV4-1; D: TRBD1; J: TRBJ1-2; size: NA; CDR3: CASSQRQGEGYYGYTF; DNA: TGCGCCAGCAGCCAACGACAGGGGGAAGGGTATTATGGCTACACCTTC